Following are 30 T cell receptor beta chains from one sample sequenced in a study of T cells after yellow fever vaccination (dated by TCRdb to 2018 to 2020). The treatment or condition label of this sample denotes: live attenuated yellow fever vaccine strain. To prepare the library, 5' RACE was applied. The sequencer listed for this sample is Illumina HiSeq 2500. In-frame beta chains were kept once TCRdb had trimmed the public reads at Q25 with fastp and called clones with MiXCR. Each record represents a unique CDR3 protein, reported with the most common genes and DNA among its rows. The sample includes roughly 300,000 distinct CDR3 sequences, with 7% to 9% observed a single time. Roughly 15% of the sample is held by the ten biggest clonotypes. The specimen was PBMCs, collected approximately 40 days after the first yellow fever vaccination. These receptors originate from a man between 18 and 29 years old who received the YFV17D yellow fever vaccine.

The gene calls are TRBV12-3 or TRBV12-4 and TRBJ2-3; D possibly uses TRBD1 or TRBD2 (6 bases each). V lost 6 bases and J lost 5, with 21 bases in between. This CDR3 has 16 residues. The CDR3 DNA reads TGTGCCAGCAGCATCGGTGGGACGGAGGGGGGAGATACGCAGTATTTT. Translating gives CASSIGGTEGGDTQYF.

This clonotype was picked up a small number of times. The gene calls are TRBV18 and TRBJ1-6; 10 positions agree with TRBD1. Germline assignment: CDR1 KGHSH and CDR2 LQKENI. Trimming cost V 2 bases and J 10 bases; bases outside gene matches: 5. CDR3 size: 15 residues. The CDR3 is CASSPYDRGLSPLHF. As DNA, the CDR3 is TGTGCCAGCTCACCATACGACAGGGGGCTATCACCCCTCCACTTT.

This clonotype was recorded many times. The chain employs TRBV4-2 and TRBJ1-5, with 7 bases that match TRBD1. From germline, CDR1 is LGHNA and CDR2 YNFKEQ. CDR3 size: 15 residues. Unmatched junction bases numbered 5, after V lost 4 bases and J lost 2 bases. The CDR3 DNA reads as TGTGCCAGCAGCCGTAACAGGGGCGGCAATCAGCCCCAGCATTTT. It translates to CASSRNRGGNQPQHF.

The CDR3 spells CASSFGQGVGGEQFF. Here the CDR3 DNA reads TGTGCCAGCAGCTTTGGGCAGGGGGTAGGGGGTGAGCAGTTCTTC. The V gene is TRBV7-9, the J gene TRBJ2-1; TRBD1 agrees at 7 bases. With V trimmed by 3 bases and J by 9 bases, 11 bases remained unmatched. The CDR3 has 15 residues. Germline V CDR1 and CDR2: SEHNR, FQNEAQ (reference sequence).

The V call is TRBV20-1, the J call TRBJ1-1, with D unclear. V lost 1 base, J lost 4 bases, and 10 bases lay in between. The CDR3 totals 13 residues. Per the germline V gene, CDR1 is DFQATT and CDR2 is SNEGSKA (reference sequence). The CDR3 region has the DNA TGCAGTGCTAGAGTTTACGGAGTCACTGAAGCTTTCTTT. This codes for CSARVYGVTEAFF.

This clonotype was recorded a few times. The V and J genes are TRBV20-1 and TRBJ2-7; 8 positions match TRBD2. The CDR3 is 13 amino acids. Germline values: CDR1 DFQATT, CDR2 SNEGSKA (reference sequence). Germline trimming cut 3 bases from V and 0 bases from J; bases unmatched to any gene: 1. CDR3 loop: CSASGGASYEQYV. As DNA, the CDR3 is TGCAGTGCTAGCGGGGGGGCCTCCTACGAGCAGTACGTC.

This clonotype has just a few counts. J is TRBJ2-2 and V is TRBV13; tentative D call: TRBD2 (7 bases). CDR1 PRHDT and CDR2 FYEKMQ come from the germline V gene (reference sequence). V dropped 5 bases and J dropped 7 bases, with 11 bases sitting between them. CDR3 length: 13 amino acids. This chain's CDR3 is CASSPGGYGELFF. CDR3 in DNA: TGTGCCAGCAGCCCGGGGGGCTACGGGGAGCTGTTTTTT.

J is TRBJ2-3 and V is TRBV5-1; possibly TRBD2 for D (5 bases). CDR1 is SGHRS and CDR2 is YFSETQ in the germline V gene. The CDR3 extends over 18 amino acids. V dropped 4 bases and J dropped 2 bases, with 23 bases sitting between them. CDR3 sequence (DNA): TGCGCCAGCAGCGGATTTTTAGGACTGACGCCCGACACAGATACGCAGTATTTT. Residues: CASSGFLGLTPDTDTQYF.

This rearrangement joins TRBV7-2 to TRBJ2-3, with 13 bases identical to TRBD2. The length of the CDR3 is 14 residues. CDR1 is SGHTA, CDR2 FQGNSA, per germline. The V gene end was trimmed by 6 bases and the J gene end by 11 bases; junction bases not matched to a gene: 8. The CDR3 sequence is CASRPGLAGAGQYF. The CDR3, as DNA: TGTGCCAGCAGACCCGGACTAGCGGGGGCGGGGCAGTATTTT.

This clonotype occurred a few times. The chain employs TRBV6-5 and TRBJ1-4; D call uncertain. Trimming removed 0 bases at V and 7 bases at J, with 12 bases between. The CDR3 sequence is 15 residues long. The germline V gene has CDR1 MNHEY and CDR2 SVGAGI. This chain's CDR3 is CASSYSEGMGEKLFF. DNA for the CDR3: TGTGCCAGCAGTTACTCGGAGGGAATGGGTGAAAAACTGTTTTTT.

This clonotype has only a few counts. The chain carries TRBV28 and TRBJ2-5; TRBD1 matches at 10 bases. CDR1 MDHEN and CDR2 SYDVKM come from the germline V gene. The CDR3 consists of 15 residues. The V gene end was trimmed by 5 bases and the J gene end by 5 bases; junction bases not matched to a gene: 8. The CDR3: CASSPRQGAVETQYF. The CDR3 coding sequence is TGTGCCAGCAGTCCCAGACAGGGGGCGGTGGAGACCCAGTACTTC. Full variable domain (missing parts from reference TRBV28 and TRBJ2-5): DVKVTQSSRYLVKRTGEKVFLECVQDMDHENMFWYRQDPGLGLRLIYFSYDVKMKEKGDIPEGYSVSREKKERFSLILESASTNQTSMYLCASSPRQGAVETQYFGPGTRLLVL.

As to this clonotype: A read error may explain this, as a much larger clone is one base away. The CDR3 loop reads CAGSSGQVNGYTF. The CDR3 region has the DNA TGTGCCGGCAGCTCGGGACAGGTTAATGGCTACACCTTC. The chain is built from TRBV7-9 and TRBJ1-2, with TRBD1 matching 8 bases. The V gene's germline CDR1 is SEHNR and CDR2 FQNEAQ (reference sequence). The CDR3 runs to 13 residues.

This sequence joins TRBV5-6 and TRBJ1-5; D is ambiguous. The V gene's germline CDR1 is SGHDT and CDR2 YYEEEE. V lost 4 bases and J lost 6, with 8 bases in between. The CDR3 has 12 amino acids. The CDR3 loop reads CASSVMSQPQHF. The CDR3 DNA reads TGTGCCAGCAGCGTGATGTCTCAGCCCCAGCATTTT.

This chain links TRBV5-1 with TRBJ2-5, with D unclear. Germline lookup yields CDR1 SGHRS and CDR2 YFSETQ. CDR3 length: 14 residues. V lost 0 bases to trimming and J lost 3 bases, with 9 bases between them. The CDR3 protein is CASSLVIAEETQYF. For the CDR3, the DNA is TGCGCCAGCAGCTTGGTAATAGCAGAAGAGACCCAGTACTTC.

The chain recombines TRBV6-9 with TRBJ1-2, with D uncertain. This CDR3 has 13 residues. V lost 8 bases, J lost 5 bases, and 15 bases lay in between. Germline CDR1 reads MNHGY; CDR2 reads SVAAGI. CDR3 amino acids: CASQWQLMYGYTF. The DNA of the CDR3 is TGTGCCAGCCAGTGGCAGTTGATGTATGGCTACACCTTC.

This clonotype was seen more than once but under ten times. V gene TRBV13 combines with J gene TRBJ2-6; possibly TRBD1 or TRBD2 for D (5 bases each). The CDR3 consists of 20 residues. The germline V gene has CDR1 PRHDT and CDR2 FYEKMQ (reference sequence). The V gene lost 1 base and the J gene lost 1 base, with 20 bases spanning the gap. The CDR3 bases are TGTGCCAGCAGCTTAGTTGTAAAGTTGGGGGTGACTTCTGGGGCCAACGTCCTGACTTTC. Its protein product is CASSLVVKLGVTSGANVLTF.

This clonotype was counted only a few times. The rearrangement uses TRBV5-4 and TRBJ2-2; D is ambiguous. Germline V gene data show CDR1 as SGHNT and CDR2 as YYREEE (reference sequence). The V end was cut by 0 bases, the J end by 2 bases, with 5 bases between. The CDR3 is 14 residues long. This CDR3 is CASSLVANTGELFF. Here the CDR3 DNA reads TGTGCCAGCAGCTTGGTGGCTAACACCGGGGAGCTGTTTTTT.

The V and J genes are TRBV5-5 and TRBJ2-5, with D unresolved. V was pared by 0 bases and J by 2 bases, with 11 bases between. The germline V gene has CDR1 SGHKS and CDR2 YYEKEE (reference sequence). The CDR3 is 15 amino acids. CDR3 residues: CASSLGGSTQETQYF. The CDR3 DNA is TGTGCCAGCAGCTTGGGTGGGTCTACTCAAGAGACCCAGTACTTC.

This clonotype was seen a handful of times. The chain couples TRBV7-2 to TRBJ1-6; D is perhaps TRBD1 (5 bases). The CDR3 is made up of 16 amino acids. Trimming took 1 base from V and 11 from J, leaving 18 bases between them. The germline V gene has CDR1 SGHTA and CDR2 FQGNSA. The CDR3 spells CASSLEGPAVGTPLHF. The CDR3 bases are TGTGCCAGCAGCTTAGAGGGGCCGGCTGTTGGGACACCCCTCCACTTT.

This clonotype has more than one count but fewer than ten. The CDR3 DNA follows: TGTGCCAGCAGTTACCCCGCGGCTAGCGGGCGCACAGATACGCAGTATTTT. Protein product: CASSYPAASGRTDTQYF. V gene TRBV6-2 or TRBV6-3 combines with J gene TRBJ2-3; 8 nucleotides agree with TRBD2. The CDR3 has 17 amino acids. The trim removed 2 bases at V and 1 base at J, leaving 8 bases unmatched. CDR1 is MNHEY, CDR2 SVGEGT, per germline.

This clonotype was counted a few times. V is TRBV4-1 and J is TRBJ2-3; 14 nucleotides line up with TRBD2. This CDR3 is 17 amino acids long. CDR1 is MGHRA and CDR2 is YSYEKL in the germline V gene. V trimming: 4 bases; J trimming: 4 bases; junction bases outside the gene matches: 7. The DNA for the CDR3 is TGCGCCAGCAGCCGTCGACTAGCGGGGGGGATCCCAGATACGCAGTATTTT. Residues: CASSRRLAGGIPDTQYF.

CDR3 protein: CSVEREGRETQYF. In DNA form, the CDR3 reads TGCAGCGTTGAGAGGGAAGGTCGAGAGACCCAGTACTTC. The chain has TRBV29-1 and TRBJ2-5, with TRBD2 as a possible D gene (5 bases). V was pared by 3 bases and J by 4 bases, with 12 bases between. Germline CDR1 and CDR2: SQVTM and ANQGSEA. The CDR3 has 13 residues.

This clonotype came up a few times. One end of the junction does not line up with germline, which may come from a read error. This chain joins TRBV5-6 and TRBJ1-4; 7 bases fit TRBD1. From germline, CDR1 is SGHDT and CDR2 YYEEEE. The CDR3 is 13 residues long. The CDR3 nucleotides read TGTGCCAGCCGCTTGACAGGGAGTGAAAAACTGTTTTTT. It is translated as CASRLTGSEKLFF.

This clonotype was seen at least ten times. V is TRBV15 and J is TRBJ2-3; no clear D. Trimming removed 0 bases from V and 1 base from J, with 8 bases in between. Germline CDR1 is LNHNV and CDR2 is YYDKDF (reference sequence). The CDR3 is made up of 15 amino acids. CDR3 amino acids: CATSRDLRGTDTQYF. CDR3 DNA sequence: TGTGCCACCAGCAGAGATCTGCGTGGCACAGATACGCAGTATTTT.

In this sample, this clonotype is medium-sized. The chain links TRBV6-4 to TRBJ2-3; TRBD2 might be the D (7 bases). The length of the CDR3 is 14 residues. V was shortened by 2 bases and J by 3 bases, with 9 bases between the two germline ends. Germline V gene lookup returns CDR1 MRHNA and CDR2 SNTAGT. In DNA, the CDR3 is TGTGCCAGCAGTGACGGGGGGGCGACAGATACGCAGTATTTT. Amino acid sequence: CASSDGGATDTQYF.

There are many counts of this clonotype. CDR3 protein: CSVIPGGDTEAFF. For the CDR3, the DNA is TGCAGCGTTATCCCAGGGGGAGACACTGAAGCTTTCTTT. The J gene is TRBJ1-1, the V gene TRBV29-1, with TRBD1 matching over 7 bases. The CDR3 extends over 13 amino acids. In germline, CDR1 is SQVTM, CDR2 ANQGSEA. Trimming cost V 5 bases and J 3 bases; bases outside gene matches: 6.

This clonotype was counted ten times or more. This chain uses TRBV11-1 with TRBJ2-4; TRBD1 aligns across 7 bases. Germline-derived CDR1 and CDR2 are SGHAT and FQDESV (reference sequence). V shed 2 bases, J shed 0 bases, and the junction held 10 bases outside the gene matches. The length of the CDR3 is 18 residues. The CDR3 region is CASSLPGTADLAKNIQYF. The CDR3 coding sequence is TGTGCCAGCAGCTTACCCGGGACAGCCGATCTAGCCAAAAACATTCAGTACTTC.

Only a few counts were recorded for this clonotype. The chain joins TRBV29-1 to TRBJ2-7; TRBD1 matches 8 bases. The CDR3 runs to 12 residues. Germline lookup yields CDR1 SQVTM and CDR2 ANQGSEA. Germline trimming cut 3 bases from V and 6 bases from J; bases unmatched to any gene: 4. CDR3 residues: CSVEDRVGEQYV. In DNA, the CDR3 is TGCAGCGTTGAGGACAGGGTAGGCGAGCAGTACGTC.

There are a few counts of this clonotype. The chain is built from TRBV23-1 and TRBJ2-1; either TRBD1 or TRBD2 may supply D (6 bases each). TRBV23-1 is known as an ORF, though its function is uncertain. V was pared by 4 bases and J by 7 bases, with 20 bases between. This CDR3 has 16 residues. CDR3 loop: CASSRPGAGVCNEQFF. CDR3 nucleotide sequence: TGCGCCAGCAGTCGGCCGGGGGCTGGAGTGTGTAATGAGCAGTTCTTC.

This clonotype was counted between two and nine times. This chain links TRBV7-8 with TRBJ2-5, with D possibly matching TRBD2 (5 bases). The germline CDR1 and CDR2 sequences are SGHVS and FQNEAQ. Trimming left V 5 bases short and J 5 bases short, with 12 bases between. The CDR3 has 13 amino acids. The CDR3 protein is CASSQRRAETQYF. The CDR3 DNA sequence: TGTGCCAGCAGCCAGCGGCGAGCGGAGACCCAGTACTTC.